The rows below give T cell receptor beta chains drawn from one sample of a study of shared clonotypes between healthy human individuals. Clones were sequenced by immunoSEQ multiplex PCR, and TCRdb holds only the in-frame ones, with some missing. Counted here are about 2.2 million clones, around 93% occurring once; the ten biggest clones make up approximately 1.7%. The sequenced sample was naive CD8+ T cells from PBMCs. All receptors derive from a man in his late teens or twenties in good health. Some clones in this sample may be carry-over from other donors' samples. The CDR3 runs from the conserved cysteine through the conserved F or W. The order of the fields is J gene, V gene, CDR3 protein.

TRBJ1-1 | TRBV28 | CASSLIGGNTEAFF
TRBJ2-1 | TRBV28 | CASLPQWRSSYNEQFF
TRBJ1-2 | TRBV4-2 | CASSQDWAGGYGYTF
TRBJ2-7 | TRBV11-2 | CASTGGLAGNSYEQYF
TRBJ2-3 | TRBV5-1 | CASSFSREGKSTDTQYF
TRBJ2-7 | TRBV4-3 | CASSQGRGRSWEQYF
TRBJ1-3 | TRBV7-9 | CASSPPTGSGNTIYF
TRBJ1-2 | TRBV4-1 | CASSLRQGTNYGYTF
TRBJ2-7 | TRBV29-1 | CSVEYARGPTGEQYF
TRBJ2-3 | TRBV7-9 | CASSSGTTDTQYF
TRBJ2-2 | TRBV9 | CASSAGNTGELFF
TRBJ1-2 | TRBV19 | CASSIGSARTLANYGYTF
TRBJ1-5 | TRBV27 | CASSLQGYGQPQHF
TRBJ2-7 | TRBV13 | CASRELPYEQYF
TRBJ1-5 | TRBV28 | CASSFHSNQPQHF
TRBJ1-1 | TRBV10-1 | CASSERGLGTEAFF
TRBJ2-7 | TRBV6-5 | CASRAGTPLEQYF
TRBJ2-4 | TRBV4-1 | CASSQEWREIAKNIQYF
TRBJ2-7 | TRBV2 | CASSERERDEQYF
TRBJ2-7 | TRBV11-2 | CASSGGTGFAYEQYF
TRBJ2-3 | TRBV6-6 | CASSLRTSGTDTQYF
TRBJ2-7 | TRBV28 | CASSSGRGYEQYF
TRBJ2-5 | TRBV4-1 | CASSQLIAGGAQETQYF
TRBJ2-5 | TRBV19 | CASSIASWETQYF
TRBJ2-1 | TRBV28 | CATGGFGSGNYNEQFF
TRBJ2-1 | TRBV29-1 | CSVVGLFSSYNEQFF
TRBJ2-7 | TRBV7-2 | CASSSVRGTYEQYF
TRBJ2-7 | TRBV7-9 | CASSLDGGSYEQYF
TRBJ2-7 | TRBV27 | CASSQLLSYEQYF
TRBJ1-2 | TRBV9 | CASSPRDGRQGHNYGYTF
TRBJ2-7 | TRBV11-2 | CASSSRESHEQYF
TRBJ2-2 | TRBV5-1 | CASSLGPSSGELFF
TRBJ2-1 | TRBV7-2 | CASSSPGLVWEQFF
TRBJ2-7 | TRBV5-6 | CASSLMAGRAEQYF
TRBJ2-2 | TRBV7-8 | CASSLADRRELFF
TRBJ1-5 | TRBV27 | CASSSPGHGNQPQHF
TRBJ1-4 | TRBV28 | CASVKKGATNEKLFF
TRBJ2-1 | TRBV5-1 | CASSLGQGARYNEQFF
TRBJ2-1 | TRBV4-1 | CASSQAPVAGSYNEQFF
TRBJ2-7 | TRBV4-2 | CASSWKGQGTAEQYF
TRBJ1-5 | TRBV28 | CASTIWASTASNQPQHF
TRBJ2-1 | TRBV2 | CASRETSGDNYNEQFF
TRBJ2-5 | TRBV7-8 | CASSTTGIRAETQYF
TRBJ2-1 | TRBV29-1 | CSAIGLAGSSYNEQFF
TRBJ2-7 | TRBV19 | CASRQEGGAYEQYF
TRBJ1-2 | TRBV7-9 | CASSLWDDYGYTF
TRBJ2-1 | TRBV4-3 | CASSQERVRLFNGQFF
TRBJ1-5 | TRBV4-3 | CASSREGGTDQPQHF